This T cell receptor beta chain came from a study of CD8 T cells in Susac syndrome. RNA amounts of 0.5 to 1 ug underwent reverse transcription with random hexamers. TCRdb re-analysed the immunoSEQ multiplex PCR reads in MiXCR, keeping a single row per CDR3 protein. This table holds some 190,000 distinct CDR3 sequences, 94% found once. Trimming stripped 6 bases from V and 10 bases from J, with 16 bases between. Germline lookup yields CDR1 KGHSH and CDR2 LQKENI. The CDR3 is made up of 14 amino acids. What was sequenced was CD4+ T cells from PBMCs. This clonotype was sampled from a human donor with Susac syndrome. This chain uses TRBV18 with TRBJ1-6; no clear D. Written as DNA, the CDR3 is TGTGCCAGCTCTCCGCGGGGTGACGGCTCACCCCTCCACTTT. Its translation: CASSPRGDGSPLHF.